The present T cell receptor (beta chain) was sequenced within a study of T cells after yellow fever vaccination. Germline-derived CDR1 and CDR2 are DFQATT and SNEGSKA (reference sequence). The CDR3 extends over 13 amino acids. V lost 5 bases, J lost 7 bases, and 15 bases lay in between. This clonotype was seen only a few times. As TCR cDNA was made by 5'RACE template switching, a universal primer site and UMIs were added. TCRdb used MiXCR to reprocess the 5' RACE reads, holding one entry per CDR3 protein. The table includes about 320,000 distinct CDR3 sequences, 3.5% to 4.5% detected once. The sequencing used PBMCs, collected 15 days after the yellow fever booster vaccination. J is TRBJ1-5 and V is TRBV20-1, with TRBD1 as a possible D gene (5 bases). The sequence was collected from a man aged 18 to 30 who received the YFV17D yellow fever vaccine. The CDR3 sequence is CSAFGTFPQPQHF. CDR3 nucleotides: TGCAGTGCTTTTGGGACTTTCCCACAGCCCCAGCATTTT.